The clone carrying this T cell receptor beta chain was observed at least ten times. These data come from a study of T-cell memory formation after mild COVID-19. The germline gives CDR1 DFQATT, CDR2 SNEGSKA (reference sequence). This CDR3 contains 12 residues. V lost 8 bases and J lost 9, with 17 bases in between. MiXCR was run by TCRdb on the 5' RACE reads, yielding one entry per CDR3 protein. This sample has about 130,000 distinct CDR3 sequences, with 5% to 6.5% found just once. The V gene is TRBV20-1, the J gene TRBJ2-1, with a weak D call TRBD2 (6 bases). The receptor's source is an adult woman who had mild COVID-19 (a few samples of this study predate the infection). Cell type and time point are not known. Sequenced: PBMCs or a T cell subset sorted from them (not recorded which). CDR3 sequence: CSSKPTSGEQFF. DNA for the CDR3: TGCAGTTCCAAGCCGACTAGTGGTGAGCAGTTCTTC.